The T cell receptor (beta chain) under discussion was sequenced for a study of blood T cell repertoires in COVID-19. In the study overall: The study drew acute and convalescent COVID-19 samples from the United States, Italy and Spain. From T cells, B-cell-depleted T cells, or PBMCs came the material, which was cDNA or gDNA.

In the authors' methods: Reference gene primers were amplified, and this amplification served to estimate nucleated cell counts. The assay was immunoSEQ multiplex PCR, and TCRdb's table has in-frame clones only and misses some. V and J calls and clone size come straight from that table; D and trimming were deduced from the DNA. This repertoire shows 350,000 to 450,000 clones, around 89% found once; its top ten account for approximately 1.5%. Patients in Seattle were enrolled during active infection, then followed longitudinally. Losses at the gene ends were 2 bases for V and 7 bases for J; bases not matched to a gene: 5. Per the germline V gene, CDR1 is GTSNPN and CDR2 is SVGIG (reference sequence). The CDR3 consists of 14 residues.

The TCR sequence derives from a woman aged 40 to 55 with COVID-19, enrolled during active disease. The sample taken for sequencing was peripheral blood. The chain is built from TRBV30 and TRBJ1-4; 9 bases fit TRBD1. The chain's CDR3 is CAWSTGTGSEKLFF. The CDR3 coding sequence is TGTGCCTGGAGTACCGGGACAGGGAGTGAAAAACTGTTTTTT.